Reported below is one TCR beta chain. These data come from a study of cytotoxic CD8 clonotypes in ibrutinib-treated CLL. The CDR3 sequence is 12 residues long. V lost 8 bases and J lost 0, with 8 bases in between. Germline V gives CDR1 GTSNPN, CDR2 SVGIG (reference sequence). Clones were sequenced by immunoSEQ multiplex PCR, and TCRdb holds only the in-frame ones, with some missing. This table holds about 130,000 clones, 79% found once. The material was PBMCs, obtained after 12 months of ibrutinib treatment. This sequence originates from a human donor with chronic lymphocytic leukemia. V is TRBV30 and J is TRBJ1-3, with unresolved D. CDR3: CALKNSGNTIYF. The CDR3 DNA follows: TGTGCCCTAAAGAACTCTGGAAACACCATATATTTT.